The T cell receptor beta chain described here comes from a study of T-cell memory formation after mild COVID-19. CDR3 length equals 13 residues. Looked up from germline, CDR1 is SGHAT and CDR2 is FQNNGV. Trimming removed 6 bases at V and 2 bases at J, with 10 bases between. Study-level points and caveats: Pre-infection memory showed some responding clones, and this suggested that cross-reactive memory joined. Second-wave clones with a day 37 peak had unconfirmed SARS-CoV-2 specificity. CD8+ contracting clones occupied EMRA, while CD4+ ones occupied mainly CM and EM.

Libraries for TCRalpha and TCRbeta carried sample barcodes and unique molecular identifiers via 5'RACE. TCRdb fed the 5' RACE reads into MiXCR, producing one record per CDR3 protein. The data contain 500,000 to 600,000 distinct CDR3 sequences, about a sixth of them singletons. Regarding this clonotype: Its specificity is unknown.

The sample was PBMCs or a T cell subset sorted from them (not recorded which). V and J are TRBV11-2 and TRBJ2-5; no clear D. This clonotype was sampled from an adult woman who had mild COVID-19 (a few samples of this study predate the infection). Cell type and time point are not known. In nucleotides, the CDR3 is TGTGCCAGCAGAAGACCCCCACAAGAGACCCAGTACTTC. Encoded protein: CASRRPPQETQYF.